This TCR beta chain was profiled in a study of blood T cells in healthy people across ages. A second PCR, run for about 7 to 12 cycles, used a sample-barcoded 5' primer plus a J-beta primer mix. At least 2.5 million CDR3-containing paired-end reads were obtained per sample. A single record per CDR3 protein comes from TCRdb applying MiXCR to the 5' RACE reads. The data contain fewer than 900,000 distinct CDR3 sequences, roughly 44% of them singletons. CDR1 is SQVTM, CDR2 ANQGSEA, per germline. The V segment lost 3 bases and the J segment 6 bases; nucleotides outside the gene matches: 13. The CDR3 loop spans 16 amino acids. Every participating donor contributed about 10 milliliters of peripheral blood through a draw.

This receptor was obtained from a woman aged 60 to 75 in good health. Source material: blood. The chain combines TRBV29-1 with TRBJ1-1, with TRBD1 matching over 10 bases. For the CDR3, the DNA is TGCAGCGTTGACGGGAAAGAGGACAGGGGGACGGCTGAAGCTTTCTTT. This translates into CSVDGKEDRGTAEAFF.